A single sample gave rise to the 16 T cell receptor beta chains below, sequenced in a study of CD4 T cells in relation to SARS-CoV-2 and coronaviruses. The protocol was immunoSEQ multiplex PCR, while the TCRdb copy is restricted to in-frame clones and leaves out a portion. The sample lists roughly 20,000 clones, over 75% occurring once. Antigens of these TCRs are unknown. Unexposed donor CD4+ T cells date from about 2011-2018, before the COVID-19 pandemic. After about 10 days of culture, CD4+ T cells were isolated. Sequenced input: CD4+ T cells from PBMCs, cultured in vitro. These TCRs come from a human donor in good health.

The gene calls are TRBV30 and TRBJ1-4; 8 bases fit TRBD1. Germline V gives CDR1 GTSNPN, CDR2 SVGIG (reference sequence). CDR3 length equals 12 residues. With V trimmed by 3 bases and J by 8 bases, 2 bases remained unmatched. CDR3 sequence reads: CAWSQGAEKLFF. The DNA for the CDR3 is TGTGCCTGGAGCCAGGGGGCAGAAAAACTGTTTTTT.

This clone was detected a few times. The chain links TRBV7-6 to TRBJ2-2, with 9 bases that match TRBD1. CDR1 and CDR2 from the germline V gene are SGHVS and FNYEAQ. This CDR3 has 16 residues. With 5 bases clipped from V and 5 bases from J, the junction kept 9 bases outside the gene matches. This CDR3 is CASSQRGDRVTGELFF. The CDR3 nucleotides are TGTGCCAGCAGCCAGAGAGGGGACAGGGTGACCGGGGAGCTGTTTTTT.

This CDR3 reads CASKVEAVLNTEAFF. The CDR3 region has the DNA TGTGCCAGCAAGGTTGAGGCAGTACTGAACACTGAAGCTTTCTTT. The chain links TRBV2 to TRBJ1-1; D remains unclear. The CDR3 is made up of 15 amino acids. With 7 bases removed from V and 0 bases from J, the gap between germline ends came to 15 bases. The germline CDR1 and CDR2 sequences are SNHLY and FYNNEI.

The rearrangement joins TRBV28 to TRBJ2-7; a weak D match, TRBD2 (5 bases). CDR3 length equals 14 residues. In germline, CDR1 is MDHEN, CDR2 SYDVKM. The V gene lost 5 bases and the J gene lost 0 bases, with 11 bases spanning the gap. In DNA, the CDR3 is TGTGCCAGCAGTAGAAGCGGTGACTCCTACGAGCAGTACTTC. It is translated as CASSRSGDSYEQYF.

CDR3 sequence: CASSPPGGRLNTEAFF. The CDR3, as DNA: TGTGCCAGCTCACCACCGGGCGGACGCTTGAACACTGAAGCTTTCTTT. This sequence joins TRBV18 and TRBJ1-1; the D is unclear. The CDR3 is made up of 16 amino acids. Trimming removed 0 bases from V and 0 bases from J, with 11 bases in between. Germline-derived CDR1 and CDR2 are KGHSH and LQKENI.

This chain's CDR3 is CASKGQGSYNEQFF. The CDR3 DNA sequence: TGTGCCAGCAAGGGACAGGGATCCTACAATGAGCAGTTCTTC. This chain links TRBV2 with TRBJ2-1, with TRBD1 matching over 9 bases. Germline values: CDR1 SNHLY, CDR2 FYNNEI. V shed 7 bases and J 1 base; nucleotides not matched to a gene: 2. The CDR3 sequence is 14 residues long. Combining the CDR3 with reference TRBV2 and TRBJ2-1 gives the whole variable domain EPEVTQTPSHQVTQMGQEVILRCVPISNHLYFYWYRQILGQKVEFLVSFYNNEISEKSEIFDDQFSVERPDGSNFTLKIRSTKLEDSAMYFCASKGQGSYNEQFFGPGTRLTVL.

V is TRBV25-1 and J is TRBJ2-2, with 9 bases matching TRBD1. The CDR3 has 16 residues. V lost 3 bases and J lost 1; bases outside the gene matches: 3. Germline loops: CDR1 MGHDK, CDR2 SYGVNS. The CDR3 coding sequence is TGTGCCAGCAGTGAGGCGGGACAGGGGAACACCGGGGAGCTGTTTTTT. Translated, it gives CASSEAGQGNTGELFF.

The V call is TRBV19, the J call TRBJ2-5; 8 bases match TRBD2. Germline V CDR1 and CDR2: LNHDA, SQIVND (reference sequence). V was pared by 4 bases and J by 5 bases, with 12 bases of the junction left unmatched. The CDR3 consists of 16 residues. CDR3: CASSSTRVGGGETQYF. DNA of the CDR3: TGTGCCAGTAGTAGTACCAGGGTTGGCGGGGGGGAGACCCAGTACTTC.

This clone appeared a single time. The V call is TRBV19, the J call TRBJ1-2, with D possibly TRBD1 on 6 matching bases. With 6 bases removed from V and 0 bases from J, the gap between germline ends came to 14 bases. The CDR3 totals 15 residues. Germline loops: CDR1 LNHDA, CDR2 SQIVND (reference sequence). The CDR3 DNA reads TGTGCCAGTAGGACACAGGGCGTCTCTAACTATGGCTACACCTTC. Protein: CASRTQGVSNYGYTF.

The chain links TRBV6-5 to TRBJ2-1; 10 bases align to TRBD2. The V segment lost 6 bases and the J segment 3 bases; nucleotides outside the gene matches: 5. Per germline, CDR1 MNHEY and CDR2 SVGAGI. This CDR3 has 15 amino acids. DNA for the CDR3: TGTGCCAGCAGACCAGCGGGAGGGCTCTACAATGAGCAGTTCTTC. Translating it yields CASRPAGGLYNEQFF.

The chain links TRBV18 to TRBJ2-7, with TRBD1 matching over 11 bases. Germline trimming cut 2 bases from V and 6 bases from J; bases unmatched to any gene: 3. The CDR3 consists of 14 residues. Germline CDR1 KGHSH, CDR2 LQKENI. The CDR3 is CASSPYGTGGEQYF. The DNA of the CDR3 is TGTGCCAGCTCACCATACGGGACAGGGGGCGAGCAGTACTTC.

The chain carries TRBV30 and TRBJ2-4; perhaps TRBD2 as D (7 bases). CDR3 length equals 16 residues. Germline lookup yields CDR1 GTSNPN and CDR2 SVGIG (reference sequence). V gave up 7 bases and J gave up 4 bases, with 23 bases separating them. The CDR3 protein is CASIPQGGSLKNIQYF. In nucleotides, the CDR3 is TGTGCCTCGATACCACAGGGAGGGTCTCTTAAAAACATTCAGTACTTC.

The chain carries TRBV5-1 and TRBJ2-2; no reliable D call. The germline V gene has CDR1 SGHRS and CDR2 YFSETQ. This CDR3 is built from 13 residues. The germline V and J ends were trimmed by 4 bases and 6 bases, with 10 bases remaining between them. The DNA for the CDR3 is TGCGCCAGCAGCCGGCCTTCGGCCGGGGAGCTGTTTTTT. Translating it yields CASSRPSAGELFF.

The chain recombines TRBV4-1 with TRBJ2-7, with TRBD2 as a possible D gene (6 bases). Germline assignment: CDR1 MGHRA and CDR2 YSYEKL. Deletions cut 0 bases from V and 0 bases from J, with 15 bases between. This CDR3 contains 17 residues. The CDR3: CASSQDIRLAHSYEQYF. DNA of the CDR3: TGCGCCAGCAGCCAAGATATCCGGCTAGCGCACTCCTACGAGCAGTACTTC.

The chain recombines TRBV25-1 with TRBJ2-1; TRBD2 agrees at 15 bases. This CDR3 contains 16 residues. The V gene end was trimmed by 7 bases and the J gene end by 2 bases; junction bases not matched to a gene: 3. CDR1 MGHDK and CDR2 SYGVNS come from the germline V gene. The CDR3 bases are TGTGCCAGCACGGGACTAGCGGGGGGCACCTACAATGAGCAGTTCTTC. Its protein product is CASTGLAGGTYNEQFF.

This rearrangement joins TRBV9 to TRBJ2-2, with 7 bases aligning to TRBD2. V lost 0 bases and J lost 7; bases outside the gene matches: 9. The CDR3 runs 16 residues. Germline lookup yields CDR1 SGDLS and CDR2 YYNGEE. The CDR3 sequence is CASSVGGGRGVGELFF. The DNA of the CDR3 is TGTGCCAGCAGCGTAGGCGGCGGGAGAGGGGTCGGGGAGCTGTTTTTT.